The 4 T cell receptor beta chains below were found in one sample sequenced in a study of cytotoxic CD8 clonotypes in ibrutinib-treated CLL. The repertoire was sequenced with immunoSEQ multiplex PCR; TCRdb's copy has only in-frame clones and lacks some. The sample consists of roughly 200,000 clones, just under 80% of them appearing once. Specimen: PBMCs, collected after 12 months of ibrutinib treatment. The receptors were sampled from a human donor with chronic lymphocytic leukemia.

The chain is built from TRBV7-8 and TRBJ2-2; D not certain. The germline gives CDR1 SGHVS, CDR2 FQNEAQ. The CDR3 is 14 residues long. The V end was cut by 2 bases, the J end by 7 bases, with 11 bases between. In DNA form, the CDR3 reads TGTGCCAGCAGCTTAATGGGTCTAGGCGGGGAGCTGTTTTTT. Its protein product is CASSLMGLGGELFF.

The chain employs TRBV2 and TRBJ2-3, with TRBD2 matching 8 bases. The CDR3 totals 14 residues. The V segment lost 8 bases and the J segment 1 base; nucleotides outside the gene matches: 5. In germline, CDR1 is SNHLY, CDR2 FYNNEI. CDR3 coding DNA: TGTGCCAGCCGGACGGGGGGGGGCACAGATACGCAGTATTTT. This sequence encodes CASRTGGGTDTQYF.

This clone was observed a few times. The chain joins TRBV10-2 to TRBJ2-3; the match to TRBD1 covers 10 bases. Germline CDR1 and CDR2: WSHSY and SAAADI. The CDR3 loop spans 15 amino acids. The J segment lost 5 bases and the V segment lost 5 bases, leaving 7 bases of the junction unmatched. Written as DNA, the CDR3 is TGCGCCAGCAGTCCCGCCGGGACAGGGGAAGATACGCAGTATTTT. It is translated as CASSPAGTGEDTQYF.

The chain links TRBV5-6 to TRBJ1-5; 7 bases agree with TRBD1. The CDR3 extends over 16 amino acids. J lost 4 bases, V lost 3 bases, and 10 bases had no gene match. Germline CDR1 reads SGHDT; CDR2 reads YYEEEE. The CDR3 is CASSWTGFRGNQPQHF. The CDR3 nucleotides read TGTGCCAGCAGCTGGACAGGCTTCCGCGGAAATCAGCCCCAGCATTTT.